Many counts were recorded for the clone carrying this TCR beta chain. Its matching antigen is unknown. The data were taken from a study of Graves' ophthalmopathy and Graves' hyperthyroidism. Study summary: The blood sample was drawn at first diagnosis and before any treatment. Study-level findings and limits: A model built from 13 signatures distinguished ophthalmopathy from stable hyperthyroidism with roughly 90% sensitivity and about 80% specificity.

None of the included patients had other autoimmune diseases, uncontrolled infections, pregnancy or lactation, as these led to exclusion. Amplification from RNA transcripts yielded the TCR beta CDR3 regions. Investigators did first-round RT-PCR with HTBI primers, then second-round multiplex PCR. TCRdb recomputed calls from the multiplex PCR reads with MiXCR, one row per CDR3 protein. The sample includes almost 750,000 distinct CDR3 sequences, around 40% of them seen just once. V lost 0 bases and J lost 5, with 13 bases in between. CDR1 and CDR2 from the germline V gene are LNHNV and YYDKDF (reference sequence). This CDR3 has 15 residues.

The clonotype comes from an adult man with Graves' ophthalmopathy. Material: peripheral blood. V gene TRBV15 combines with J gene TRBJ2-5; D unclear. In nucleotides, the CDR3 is TGTGCCACCAGCAGAGATCTGGCGGCCGCGGAGACCCAGTACTTC. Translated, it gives CATSRDLAAAETQYF. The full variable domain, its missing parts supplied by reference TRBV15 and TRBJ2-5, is DAMVIQNPRYQVTQFGKPVTLSCSQTLNHNVMYWYQQKSSQAPKLLFHYYDKDFNNEADTPDNFQSRRPNTSFCFLDIRSPGLGDTAMYLCATSRDLAAAETQYFGPGTRLLVL.